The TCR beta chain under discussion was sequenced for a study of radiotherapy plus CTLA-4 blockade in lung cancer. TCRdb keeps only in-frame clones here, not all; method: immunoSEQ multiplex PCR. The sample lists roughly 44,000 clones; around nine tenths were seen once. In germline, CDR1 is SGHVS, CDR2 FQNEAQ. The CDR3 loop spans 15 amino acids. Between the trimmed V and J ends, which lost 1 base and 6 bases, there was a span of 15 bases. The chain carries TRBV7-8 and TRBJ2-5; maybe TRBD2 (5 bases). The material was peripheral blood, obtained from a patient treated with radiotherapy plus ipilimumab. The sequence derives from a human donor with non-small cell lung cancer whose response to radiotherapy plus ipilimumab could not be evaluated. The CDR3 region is CASSLGGPASQTQYF. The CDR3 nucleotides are TGTGCCAGCAGCTTAGGAGGGCCCGCGTCTCAGACCCAGTACTTC.